The 21 T cell receptor beta chains in this list originate from one sample, sequenced in a study of blood T cell repertoires in COVID-19. Sequencing used immunoSEQ multiplex PCR; TCRdb keeps in-frame clones, though not all of them. The sample has roughly 240,000 clones; roughly 82% are singletons. The material sequenced was PBMCs or T cells enriched from blood (not recorded which). These receptors were taken from a woman aged 45-65 years who had recovered from COVID-19.

The chain recombines TRBV25-1 with TRBJ1-2; 8 nucleotides match TRBD1. The CDR3 is 16 amino acids. V gave up 3 bases and J gave up 4 bases; unmatched junction bases: 10. Germline V lookup: CDR1 MGHDK, CDR2 SYGVNS. This chain's CDR3 is CASSDYTGQGGYGYTF. Here the CDR3 DNA reads TGTGCCAGCAGTGACTACACCGGACAGGGCGGCTATGGCTACACCTTC.

V usage is TRBV27 and J usage is TRBJ2-1; 12 bases fit TRBD2. CDR1 MNHEY and CDR2 SMNVEV come from the germline V gene (reference sequence). The V gene end was trimmed by 2 bases and the J gene end by 4 bases; junction bases not matched to a gene: 3. CDR3 length: 16 residues. CDR3 DNA sequence: TGTGCCAGCAGTTTAGTACTAGCGGGGGGATACAATGAGCAGTTCTTC. Its translation is CASSLVLAGGYNEQFF.

The rearrangement uses TRBV7-2 and TRBJ1-3, with D unresolved. The V gene's germline CDR1 is SGHTA and CDR2 FQGNSA. CDR3 size: 17 residues. Between the trimmed V and J ends, which lost 2 bases and 0 bases, there was a span of 14 bases. In DNA, the CDR3 is TGTGCCAGCAGCTTAAACCTCCCGAGGTACTCTGGAAACACCATATATTTT. This encodes CASSLNLPRYSGNTIYF.

This chain connects TRBV7-2 to TRBJ1-1; unclear D gene. Germline V lookup: CDR1 SGHTA, CDR2 FQGNSA. The germline V and J ends were trimmed by 4 bases and 10 bases, with 10 bases remaining between them. This CDR3 is built from 11 residues. The CDR3 region is CASSSSWRAFF. DNA of the CDR3: TGTGCCAGCAGCTCCTCGTGGAGAGCTTTCTTT.

V is TRBV18 and J is TRBJ1-3; D is ambiguous. CDR1 KGHSH and CDR2 LQKENI come from the germline V gene. The CDR3 spans 12 residues. Trimming removed 8 bases from V and 0 bases from J, with 5 bases in between. The CDR3 nucleotides read TGTGCCAGCCAGGCCTCTGGAAACACCATATATTTT. It translates to CASQASGNTIYF. Filled out from reference TRBV18 and TRBJ1-3, the complete variable domain reads NAGVMQNPRHLVRRRGQEARLRCSPMKGHSHVYWYRQLPEEGLKFMVYLQKENIIDESGMPKERFSAEFPKEGPSILRIQQVVRGDSAAYFCASQASGNTIYFGEGSWLTVV.

The V call is TRBV29-1, the J call TRBJ2-7, with TRBD2 identical over 8 bases. The CDR3 is made up of 15 amino acids. The V segment lost 3 bases and the J segment 7 bases; nucleotides outside the gene matches: 14. Looked up from germline, CDR1 is SQVTM and CDR2 is ANQGSEA. The CDR3 here is CSVDSAGGHTSEQYF. CDR3 DNA sequence: TGCAGCGTTGATTCGGCGGGGGGCCACACCTCGGAGCAGTACTTC.

The rearrangement joins TRBV4-3 to TRBJ1-5; D gene uncertain. The CDR3 spans 15 residues. In germline, CDR1 is LGHNA, CDR2 YSLEER. Trimming shortened V by 5 bases and J by 0 bases, and 11 bases separated the two germline ends. CDR3 region: CASSTSFDSNQPQHF. CDR3 nucleotides: TGCGCCAGCAGCACTTCCTTCGATAGCAATCAGCCCCAGCATTTT.

For this clone: Other nucleotide sequences in the sample specify the same CDR3. The chain carries TRBV9 and TRBJ1-4, with a possible D match to TRBD1 (5 bases). The CDR3 length is 14 residues. CDR1 is SGDLS and CDR2 is YYNGEE in the germline V gene. V was pared by 0 bases and J by 8 bases, with 11 bases between. CDR3 coding DNA: TGTGCCAGCAGCGTAGGGCAGGGAAACGAAAAACTGTTTTTT. Translating it yields CASSVGQGNEKLFF.

This chain links TRBV28 with TRBJ2-5, with 9 bases identical to TRBD2. This CDR3 region has 14 residues. Germline V gene sequence: CDR1 MDHEN, CDR2 SYDVKM. Losses at the gene ends were 3 bases for V and 4 bases for J; bases not matched to a gene: 3. CDR3: CASSFLAGRETQYF. Written as DNA, the CDR3 is TGTGCCAGCAGTTTCCTAGCGGGACGAGAGACCCAGTACTTC.

V and J are TRBV6-2 or TRBV6-3 and TRBJ1-1; D ambiguous. The CDR3 loop spans 11 amino acids. Trimming took off 3 bases at V and 7 bases at J, with 6 bases between the two ends. Germline CDR1 reads MNHEY; CDR2 reads SVGEGT. As DNA, the CDR3 is TGTGCCAGCAGTTATTATCTTGAAGCTTTCTTT. This sequence encodes CASSYYLEAFF.

V is TRBV6-4 and J is TRBJ2-3; 10 nucleotides agree with TRBD2. The germline CDR1 and CDR2 sequences are MRHNA and SNTAGT. The V segment lost 4 bases and the J segment 6 bases; nucleotides outside the gene matches: 1. The CDR3 covers 13 residues. Written as DNA, the CDR3 is TGTGCCAGCAGTGCTAGCGGGAGTGATACGCAGTATTTT. The encoded protein is CASSASGSDTQYF.

CDR3 protein: CAISRQDIVRYGYTF. CDR3 sequence (DNA): TGTGCCATCAGTCGGCAGGATATTGTTCGCTATGGCTACACCTTC. The chain has TRBV10-3 and TRBJ1-2; D gene unclear. V was clipped by 5 bases and J by 4 bases, with 17 bases between them. The germline CDR1 and CDR2 sequences are ENHRY and SYGVKD. The CDR3 runs 15 residues.

The chain has TRBV4-2 and TRBJ1-2; TRBD1 agrees at 7 bases. Germline CDR1 and CDR2: LGHNA and YNFKEQ. The V segment lost 0 bases and the J segment 11 bases; nucleotides outside the gene matches: 9. This CDR3 is built from 14 residues. The CDR3: CASSQDLQGKRYTF. CDR3 bases: TGTGCCAGCAGCCAAGATCTACAGGGGAAGCGATACACCTTC.

V is TRBV28 and J is TRBJ2-1; TRBD2 aligns across 8 bases. The CDR3 runs to 16 residues. J gave up 5 bases and V 5 bases, and 11 bases lay outside the gene matches. From germline, CDR1 is MDHEN and CDR2 SYDVKM. In DNA, the CDR3 is TGTGCCAGCAGTCCCTCGGGCCGGGAGGGGAACAATGAGCAGTTCTTC. Translation gives CASSPSGREGNNEQFF.

The V call is TRBV7-9, the J call TRBJ1-3; the D gene is possibly TRBD1 (6 bases). V gave up 1 base and J gave up 3 bases, with 7 bases separating them. Germline values: CDR1 SEHNR, CDR2 FQNEAQ (reference sequence). This CDR3 spans 14 amino acids. The CDR3 loop reads CASSLGTDGNTIYF. Here the CDR3 DNA reads TGTGCCAGCAGCTTAGGGACAGATGGAAACACCATATATTTT.

This rearrangement joins TRBV7-9 to TRBJ2-3; D is ambiguous. The ends were cut back, 5 bases at V and 4 bases at J, with 16 bases in the middle. The CDR3 runs 15 residues. Germline-derived CDR1 and CDR2 are SEHNR and FQNEAQ (reference sequence). CDR3 DNA: TGTGCCAGCAGCCAAAGAGGTTTTATAGCAGATACGCAGTATTTT. It translates to CASSQRGFIADTQYF.

The chain uses TRBV6-5 and TRBJ1-1; 9 bases fit TRBD1. This CDR3 spans 15 amino acids. CDR1 is MNHEY and CDR2 is SVGAGI in the germline V gene. V was pared by 0 bases and J by 4 bases, with 3 bases of the junction left unmatched. The chain's CDR3 is CASSYSTGGATEAFF. The CDR3 bases are TGTGCCAGCAGTTACTCCACAGGGGGCGCCACTGAAGCTTTCTTT.

The V gene is TRBV29-1, the J gene TRBJ2-7; D might be TRBD2 (5 bases). This CDR3 comprises 13 residues. V was pared by 3 bases and J by 2 bases, with 11 bases between. Germline CDR1 and CDR2: SQVTM and ANQGSEA. The CDR3, as DNA: TGCAGCGTTGACTACGGGGTAGCCTACGAGCAGTACTTC. Translated: CSVDYGVAYEQYF.

The chain couples TRBV3-1 (or the pseudogene TRBV3-2) to TRBJ1-2; 10 nucleotides match TRBD1. The CDR3 spans 15 residues. The ends lost 4 bases at V and 7 bases at J; junction bases unmatched: 9. CDR1 and CDR2 (germline): LGHDT, YNNKEL (reference sequence). The CDR3 bases are TGTGCCAGCAGCCCCCGGGACAGGGGTTTCGCTGGCTACACCTTC. Translation: CASSPRDRGFAGYTF.

The gene calls are TRBV28 and TRBJ2-7, with D possibly matching TRBD2 (5 bases). Germline lookup yields CDR1 MDHEN and CDR2 SYDVKM. V was shortened by 3 bases and J by 2 bases, with 17 bases between the two germline ends. The CDR3 runs to 16 residues. CDR3 residues: CASSFPRGDPAYEQYF. DNA for the CDR3: TGTGCCAGCAGTTTCCCCCGGGGTGACCCAGCCTACGAGCAGTACTTC.

The chain carries TRBV4-3 and TRBJ2-3; the match to TRBD1 covers 7 bases. The length of the CDR3 is 14 residues. With 5 bases clipped from V and 2 bases from J, the junction kept 4 bases outside the gene matches. The germline CDR1 and CDR2 sequences are LGHNA and YSLEER. The CDR3 nucleotides are TGCGCCAGCAGCTTGGGGACAGTCACAGATACGCAGTATTTT. This codes for CASSLGTVTDTQYF.